This T cell receptor beta chain comes out of a study of T cell responses to AZD1222 COVID-19 vaccine. Assay: immunoSEQ multiplex PCR; the TCRdb copy retains only in-frame clones and omits some. The profile shows about 180,000 clones, 80% to 95% of them singletons. About this clone itself: Its antigen remains unknown.

The CDR3 sequence is 11 residues long. CDR1 LGHDT and CDR2 YNNKEL come from the germline V gene (reference sequence). Trimming took off 4 bases at V and 8 bases at J, with 8 bases between the two ends. Study conclusions and caveats: Seropositive AZD1222 recipients at baseline numbered only five to seven. Samples come after the peak T cell response, not at day 14. In a largely white British group with more females than males, clonal diversity was possibly underestimated. Distributed over spike, vaccine-associated CD4 TCRs predominated at 160-218 and 743-854.

V gene TRBV3-1 (or the pseudogene TRBV3-2) combines with J gene TRBJ1-2, with no clear D. The specimen was peripheral blood, collected 28 days after the second dose of the MenACWY control vaccine. This TCR was sampled from an adult who received the MenACWY meningococcal vaccine as a control. In DNA form, the CDR3 reads TGTGCCAGCAGCCTTCCGACAGGCTACACCTTC. Translation gives CASSLPTGYTF.